Shown below are 17 T cell receptor beta chains from a single sample sequenced in a study of CD8 T cells in Susac syndrome. Random hexamers were used to reverse transcribe the RNA input (roughly 0.5 to 1 ug). Each CDR3 protein is one row after TCRdb ran MiXCR on the immunoSEQ multiplex PCR reads. The sample records about 130,000 distinct CDR3 sequences, around 94% being singletons. Sequenced material: CD4+ T cells from PBMCs. These receptors were obtained from a human donor in good health.

The chain combines TRBV30 with TRBJ2-7; tentatively, D is TRBD2 (5 bases). This CDR3 is 13 amino acids long. Trimming cost V 2 bases and J 7 bases, with 15 bases left between them. Germline CDR1 is GTSNPN and CDR2 is SVGIG (reference sequence). Here the CDR3 DNA reads TGTGCCTGGAGTTCGGTTACTGGCGGGGAGCAGTACTTC. Translating it yields CAWSSVTGGEQYF.

The genes are TRBV14 and TRBJ1-4, with D uncertain. Trimming left V 5 bases short and J 6 bases short, with 7 bases between. There are 12 residues in the CDR3. CDR1 is SGHDN, CDR2 FVKESK, per germline. DNA of the CDR3: TGTGCCAGCAGCGTGAGTTATGAAAAACTGTTTTTT. It yields the protein CASSVSYEKLFF.

This chain links TRBV3-1 with TRBJ2-3, with 8 bases aligning to TRBD2. Per the germline V gene, CDR1 is LGHDT and CDR2 is YNNKEL (reference sequence). V dropped 4 bases and J dropped 2; count of bases not matched to a gene: 14. The CDR3 loop spans 18 amino acids. The CDR3 region has the DNA TGTGCCAGCAGCCCCCGGTTTTTCGCGGGAGGTCCCACAGATACGCAGTATTTT. Its translation is CASSPRFFAGGPTDTQYF.

The rearrangement joins TRBV23-1 to TRBJ2-1; TRBD2 aligns across 11 bases. TRBV23-1 is an ORF; its function is uncertain. The CDR3 contains 19 residues. V was clipped by 3 bases and J by 0 bases; unmatched bases: 10. DNA of the CDR3: TGCGCCAGCAGTCACGCCGGGACTAGCGGCCTACCCTCCTACAATGAGCAGTTCTTC. Its protein product is CASSHAGTSGLPSYNEQFF.

The V call is TRBV29-1, the J call TRBJ2-1; no clear D gene. The V gene's germline CDR1 is SQVTM and CDR2 ANQGSEA. The length of the CDR3 is 11 residues. V dropped 5 bases and J dropped 9 bases, with 11 bases sitting between them. The CDR3 is CSVLPAGEQFF. Written as DNA, the CDR3 is TGCAGCGTTCTACCCGCAGGTGAGCAGTTCTTC.

The rearrangement uses TRBV12-3 or TRBV12-4 and TRBJ2-3; D call uncertain. V was cut by 2 bases and J by 5 bases, with 14 bases left in between. This CDR3 comprises 15 residues. DNA for the CDR3: TGTGCCAGCAGTTTAAGCCCTGACCTGGGAGATACGCAGTATTTT. This gives the protein CASSLSPDLGDTQYF.

The chain employs TRBV5-1 and TRBJ2-3; possibly TRBD2 for D (6 bases). Between the trimmed V and J ends, which lost 3 bases and 3 bases, there was a span of 11 bases. Germline V CDR1 and CDR2: SGHRS, YFSETQ. The CDR3 runs 14 residues. The CDR3 DNA reads as TGCGCCAGCAGCTCGGGAGTAGGGACAGATACGCAGTATTTT. It translates to CASSSGVGTDTQYF.

The chain uses TRBV6-1 and TRBJ1-2, with 7 bases lining up with TRBD1. The CDR3 is 13 residues long. Germline V gives CDR1 MNHNS, CDR2 SASEGT. J was trimmed by 6 bases and V by 9 bases; bases with no gene match: 10. The CDR3 coding sequence is TGTGCCAGTTCAAGAGACAGGGTCGATGGCTACACCTTC. It is translated as CASSRDRVDGYTF.

This rearrangement joins TRBV12-3 or TRBV12-4 to TRBJ2-7; no clear D gene. The CDR3 runs 11 residues. V was trimmed by 4 bases and J by 6 bases, leaving 7 bases between them. The CDR3 is CASSWDFEQYF. The CDR3 DNA reads TGTGCCAGCAGTTGGGATTTCGAGCAGTACTTC.

This chain uses TRBV7-2 with TRBJ2-7, with TRBD2 matching 9 bases. The CDR3 totals 15 residues. CDR1 is SGHTA, CDR2 FQGNSA, per germline. V shed 1 base and J 4 bases; nucleotides not matched to a gene: 5. CDR3 bases: TGTGCCAGCAGCTTAGTGGCTAGCGGGATTTACGAGCAGTACTTC. It is translated as CASSLVASGIYEQYF.

This chain uses TRBV20-1 with TRBJ1-2; no clear D. The CDR3 consists of 15 residues. Germline V lookup: CDR1 DFQATT, CDR2 SNEGSKA (reference sequence). Trimming removed 0 bases at V and 7 bases at J, with 18 bases between. The CDR3 sequence is CSARDGTPGRRGYTF. As DNA, the CDR3 is TGCAGTGCTAGAGATGGTACGCCTGGGCGTCGTGGCTACACCTTC.

The chain joins TRBV5-1 to TRBJ2-4, with D perhaps matching TRBD1 (7 bases). V was cut by 4 bases and J by 4 bases, with 12 bases left in between. Per germline, CDR1 SGHRS and CDR2 YFSETQ. The length of the CDR3 is 14 residues. CDR3 sequence (DNA): TGCGCCAGCAGCGCGGGGACAGCTAAAAACATTCAGTACTTC. Translated: CASSAGTAKNIQYF.

This clonotype was recorded only once. This chain links TRBV6-5 with TRBJ1-2; D is unclear. There are 12 residues in the CDR3. Per germline, CDR1 MNHEY and CDR2 SVGAGI. V shed 5 bases and J shed 4 bases, with 8 bases lying between them. Here the CDR3 DNA reads TGTGCCAGCAGTCCTCGCTCCTATGGCTACACCTTC. It yields the protein CASSPRSYGYTF.

The chain carries TRBV6-2 or TRBV6-3 and TRBJ2-7; D gene unclear. Trimming shortened V by 0 bases and J by 5 bases, and 14 bases separated the two germline ends. From germline, CDR1 is MNHEY and CDR2 SVGEGT. This CDR3 region has 15 residues. The chain's CDR3 is CASSYSTRREDEQYF. The CDR3 nucleotides read TGTGCCAGCAGTTACTCCACACGAAGGGAAGACGAGCAGTACTTC.

This clonotype occurred once. The V call is TRBV6-5, the J call TRBJ1-2; possibly TRBD1 for D (6 bases). Germline V gene sequence: CDR1 MNHEY, CDR2 SVGAGI. This CDR3 contains 13 residues. V lost 6 bases and J 3 bases, leaving 11 bases between the germline ends. The CDR3 protein is CASSAQGDYGYTF. DNA of the CDR3: TGTGCCAGCAGCGCACAGGGAGACTATGGCTACACCTTC.

The chain couples TRBV2 to TRBJ2-2; possibly TRBD1 for D (5 bases). V was trimmed by 8 bases and J by 4 bases, leaving 5 bases between them. The CDR3 is made up of 11 amino acids. Germline CDR1 and CDR2: SNHLY and FYNNEI. CDR3 region: CASQGTGELFF. The CDR3 bases are TGTGCCAGCCAGGGCACCGGGGAGCTGTTTTTT.

This CDR3 is CSAPRTGEREAFF. In nucleotides, the CDR3 is TGCAGTGCTCCCCGGACAGGGGAAAGGGAAGCTTTCTTT. This chain joins TRBV20-1 and TRBJ1-1, with 9 bases identical to TRBD1. The CDR3 runs 13 residues. Losses at the gene ends were 5 bases for V and 8 bases for J; bases not matched to a gene: 9. Germline loops: CDR1 DFQATT, CDR2 SNEGSKA (reference sequence).